The rows below give T cell receptor beta chains drawn from one sample of a study of T cell repertoires in cytomegalovirus infection. TCRdb redid the calling of the reads with MiXCR, one entry per CDR3 protein. Here the sample spans around 270,000 distinct CDR3 sequences, 9.1% being singletons. The material sequenced was PBMCs. These receptors came from a human donor in good health (CMV status not recorded). Some clones in this sample may be carry-over from other donors' samples. Both conserved end residues are part of each CDR3. The D gene is left open where the match is weak. Where a row states a size, it is once, few, many or the class of an expanded clone; other rows omit it.

cdr3_nt cdr3_aa v_call d_call j_call clone_size
TGTGCCAGCAGTCGATCCGGGAGGGAAGGTGAAAAACTGTTTTTT CASSRSGREGEKLFF TRBV7-2 NA TRBJ1-4 many
TGTGCCAGCAGCGTACGAGAGAACACTGAAGCTTTCTTT CASSVRENTEAFF TRBV9 NA TRBJ1-1 NA
TGTGCCAGCAGCTTAGGGGGCCTGGGCGAGACCCAGTACTTC CASSLGGLGETQYF TRBV7-2 NA TRBJ2-5 many
TGTGCCAGCAGTGATCACAGGGATCTCACCTACGAGCAGTACTTC CASSDHRDLTYEQYF TRBV6-6 NA TRBJ2-7 many
TGTGCCAGCAGCATATCCGGGCGCTCGGTCATATATTTT CASSISGRSVIYF TRBV7-9 NA TRBJ1-3 NA
TGTGCCAGCAGTTCACCCCTTGGACAGGGGGCGGGGGGCTACACCTTC CASSSPLGQGAGGYTF TRBV28 TRBD1 TRBJ1-2 NA
TGTGCCAGCTCACCAACAGCCATTCAAGGCTACACCTTC CASSPTAIQGYTF TRBV18 NA TRBJ1-2 few
TGTGCCAGCAGTCGTGGGGGGGTAGAGACCCAGTACTTC CASSRGGVETQYF TRBV28 TRBD2 TRBJ2-5 few
TGTGCCAGCAGTTGGGACAGGGGAAATCAGCCCCAGCATTTT CASSWDRGNQPQHF TRBV12-3/TRBV12-4 TRBD1 TRBJ1-5 many
TGTGCCAGCAGTTTAGGACCTTACCAGCCCCAGCATTTT CASSLGPYQPQHF TRBV12-3/TRBV12-4 NA TRBJ1-5 NA
TGCAGTGCTACCTATAACCAGGGGTACGGCTACACCTTC CSATYNQGYGYTF TRBV20-1 NA TRBJ1-2 many
TGTGCCAGCAGCCGTGGGACACCAAAGGATGAAGCTTTCTTT CASSRGTPKDEAFF TRBV6-2/TRBV6-3 NA TRBJ1-1 many
TGTGCCAGCAGCATGAACCCAGCGGCAAGGGCCAACGTCCTGACTTTC CASSMNPAARANVLTF TRBV5-6 NA TRBJ2-6 many
TGTGCCAGCAGTTTTAACAGGGGGCTCGTAGAAAAACTGTTTTTT CASSFNRGLVEKLFF TRBV28 TRBD1 TRBJ1-4 many
TGTGCCAGCAGCTTAGGGGGACTAGCGTTGCCCGGGGAGCTGTTTTTT CASSLGGLALPGELFF TRBV7-2 TRBD2 TRBJ2-2 few
TGTGCCACGGGACCCCCTAACTATGGCTACACCTTC CATGPPNYGYTF TRBV19 NA TRBJ1-2 many
TGCGCCAGCACCACCTCCGGGGGGACTGAAGCTTTCTTT CASTTSGGTEAFF TRBV10-1 NA TRBJ1-1 many
TGTGCCAGCAGCTTCCAGGGAGGATCTTCCTACGAGCAGTACTTC CASSFQGGSSYEQYF TRBV5-6 NA TRBJ2-7 few
TGTGCCAGCAGCGCAGAACAGGGGGTATATTCTATACCCACTGAAGCTTTCTTT CASSAEQGVYSIPTEAFF TRBV7-2 TRBD1 TRBJ1-1 many
TGTGCCATCAGTGAGCGGTGGGTAGCGGGGGGCCCTAGCTCCTACAATGAGCAGTTCTTC CAISERWVAGGPSSYNEQFF TRBV10-3 TRBD2 TRBJ2-1 NA
TGCGCCAGCAGCTTGAGGAGGGGAGTCACTACGACAGATACGCAGTATTTT CASSLRRGVTTTDTQYF TRBV5-1 NA TRBJ2-3 NA
TGTGCCAGCAGTCGGGATTTTATGAATTCACCCCTCCACTTT CASSRDFMNSPLHF TRBV7-2 NA TRBJ1-6 many
TGTGCCAGCAGCAGGGGGACAGTGAGCTCTGGAAACACCATATATTTT CASSRGTVSSGNTIYF TRBV7-2 TRBD1 TRBJ1-3 many